The clone carrying this TCR beta chain was seen just once. These data originate in a study of cytomegalovirus exposure and HLA in healthy donors. Study information: The Caucasian-associated ancestry cluster contained approximately 81% of the approximately 390 genotyped donors.

Regarding donors, all were healthy bone marrow donors. This CDR3 has 13 residues. The ends were cut back, 5 bases at V and 3 bases at J, with 10 bases in the middle. The germline CDR1 and CDR2 sequences are KGHSH and LQKENI. In the PCR, 60 Vbeta and 13 Jbeta primers were used. Method: immunoSEQ multiplex PCR; TCRdb's copy keeps in-frame clones and lacks some. The sample carries 200,000 to 250,000 clones, 80% to 90% recorded once. What was sequenced was PBMCs. This receptor was obtained from a man aged 25-40 years in good health and CMV-seronegative. The V gene is TRBV18, the J gene TRBJ1-1, with D perhaps TRBD1 (6 bases). CDR3 loop: CASSRSGDTEAFF. CDR3 nucleotide sequence: TGTGCCAGCTCAAGATCAGGGGACACTGAAGCTTTCTTT.